The 20 T cell receptor beta chains listed next were all sequenced from one sample in a study of blood T cell repertoires in COVID-19. Assay used: immunoSEQ multiplex PCR; TCRdb lists only in-frame clones, some missing. The sample gives tens of thousands of clones, around 90% of which show up once; roughly 2.3% is in the top ten. The sequencing input was peripheral blood. All receptors derive from a man over 45 with acute or convalescent COVID-19.

The chain recombines TRBV3-1 (or the pseudogene TRBV3-2) with TRBJ2-1; 8 bases map to TRBD2. Germline loops: CDR1 LGHDT, CDR2 YNNKEL (reference sequence). The V segment lost 4 bases and the J segment 10 bases; nucleotides outside the gene matches: 12. The CDR3 spans 15 residues. As DNA, the CDR3 is TGTGCCAGCAGCCCCCGGGAGGGCCTTGGGTTGGAGCAGTTCTTC. Protein product: CASSPREGLGLEQFF.

This rearrangement joins TRBV7-8 to TRBJ1-6; TRBD1 matches at 7 bases. Per germline, CDR1 SGHVS and CDR2 FQNEAQ. J lost 3 bases, V lost 5 bases, and 4 bases had no gene match. The CDR3 runs 15 residues. The CDR3 reads CASSPGDSYNSPLHF. Written as DNA, the CDR3 is TGTGCCAGCAGCCCCGGGGACAGCTATAATTCACCCCTCCACTTT. The variable domain in full, with the rest retrieved from reference TRBV7-8 and TRBJ1-6, is GAGVSQSPRYKVAKRGQDVALRCDPISGHVSLFWYQQALGQGPEFLTYFQNEAQLDKSGLPSDRFFAERPEGSVSTLKIQRTQQEDSAVYLCASSPGDSYNSPLHFGNGTRLTVT.

This clone was seen just once. At the DNA level, this CDR3 is encoded by other sequences in the same sample as well. This chain uses TRBV6-5 with TRBJ1-5; TRBD1 agrees at 11 bases. The CDR3 sequence is 15 residues long. Germline V CDR1 and CDR2: MNHEY, SVGAGI. Losses at the gene ends were 5 bases for V and 5 bases for J; bases not matched to a gene: 5. The CDR3 reads CASSPRTGGDQPQHF. In DNA, the CDR3 is TGTGCCAGCAGTCCACGGACAGGGGGCGATCAGCCCCAGCATTTT.

This clone was seen just once. The chain has TRBV28 and TRBJ1-6; D is possibly TRBD1 (6 bases). The CDR3 is 14 residues long. The germline CDR1 and CDR2 sequences are MDHEN and SYDVKM. Trimming shortened V by 5 bases and J by 10 bases, and 15 bases separated the two germline ends. The CDR3 protein is CASSAPGQTSPLHF. The CDR3 nucleotides are TGTGCCAGCAGTGCCCCGGGACAAACGTCACCCCTCCACTTT.

The chain joins TRBV2 to TRBJ1-6; D unclear. The V and J ends lost 6 bases and 13 bases respectively, with 16 bases between them. Per the germline V gene, CDR1 is SNHLY and CDR2 is FYNNEI. The CDR3 consists of 13 residues. CDR3 residues: CASSPGQNLPLHF. The CDR3 DNA reads as TGTGCCAGCAGCCCAGGTCAGAATTTGCCCCTCCACTTT.

This clone was picked up a small number of times. V and J are TRBV28 and TRBJ1-2, with 7 bases matching TRBD1. The CDR3 consists of 14 residues. Germline V gene data show CDR1 as MDHEN and CDR2 as SYDVKM. J lost 4 bases, V lost 7 bases, and 9 bases had no gene match. The CDR3 bases are TGTGCCAGCACCTTCACTTGGGACAGCTATGGCTACACCTTC. Protein sequence: CASTFTWDSYGYTF.

This clone appeared a single time. V gene TRBV4-2 combines with J gene TRBJ2-7; the D gene is possibly TRBD1 (5 bases). CDR1 is LGHNA, CDR2 YNFKEQ, per germline. CDR3 length: 15 residues. The ends were cut back, 2 bases at V and 5 bases at J, with 16 bases in the middle. For the CDR3, the DNA is TGTGCCAGCAGCCAAACGGACCGGCAGGGCAACGAGCAGTACTTC. Protein product: CASSQTDRQGNEQYF.

The V gene is TRBV6-2 or TRBV6-3, the J gene TRBJ2-1; 13 bases are shared with TRBD2. V lost 4 bases and J lost 6; bases outside the gene matches: 0. From germline, CDR1 is MNHEY and CDR2 SVGEGT. The CDR3 covers 14 residues. The chain's CDR3 is CASSWTSGSNEQFF. CDR3 DNA: TGTGCCAGCAGTTGGACTAGCGGGAGCAATGAGCAGTTCTTC.

The chain has TRBV18 and TRBJ2-7; 12 bases are a match to TRBD2. Per the germline V gene, CDR1 is KGHSH and CDR2 is LQKENI. With V trimmed by 3 bases and J by 2 bases, 14 bases remained unmatched. The CDR3 spans 19 residues. The CDR3, as DNA: TGTGCCAGCTCACCTGGACTAGCGGGACAGAGGGGAGGACCCTACGAGCAGTACTTC. This translates into CASSPGLAGQRGGPYEQYF.

V is TRBV24-1 and J is TRBJ1-2, with 8 nucleotides matching TRBD1. CDR3 length equals 15 residues. V dropped 5 bases and J dropped 3; count of bases not matched to a gene: 7. Looked up from germline, CDR1 is KGHDR and CDR2 is SFDVKD. The CDR3 DNA reads TGTGCCACCAGTGGATGGCAGGGGGCTGACTATGGCTACACCTTC. Encoded protein: CATSGWQGADYGYTF.

V is TRBV9 and J is TRBJ2-3, with a possible D match to TRBD2 (6 bases). Trimming removed 4 bases at V and 0 bases at J, with 9 bases between. Germline assignment: CDR1 SGDLS and CDR2 YYNGEE. This CDR3 comprises 14 residues. This CDR3 is CASSSGVSTDTQYF. The CDR3 DNA sequence: TGTGCCAGCAGCTCGGGAGTTAGCACAGATACGCAGTATTTT.

This clone has just a few counts. At the DNA level, this CDR3 is encoded by other sequences in the same sample as well. The V call is TRBV7-2, the J call TRBJ1-1, with TRBD1 identical over 9 bases. V gave up 5 bases and J gave up 1 base; unmatched junction bases: 2. Germline CDR1 and CDR2: SGHTA and FQGNSA. This CDR3 contains 14 residues. CDR3 sequence (DNA): TGTGCCAGCAGCCTGGGACAGGGGAACACTGAAGCTTTCTTT. The encoded protein is CASSLGQGNTEAFF.

The J gene is TRBJ2-2, the V gene TRBV7-2; the match to TRBD1 covers 10 bases. The CDR3 covers 16 residues. Unmatched junction bases numbered 6, after V lost 5 bases and J lost 3 bases. CDR1 is SGHTA, CDR2 FQGNSA, per germline. The CDR3 DNA reads TGTGCCAGCAGCCCGCCGGGGACAGGGGACACCGGGGAGCTGTTTTTT. Its protein product is CASSPPGTGDTGELFF.

The rearrangement joins TRBV9 to TRBJ1-5, with D unclear. This CDR3 is 14 amino acids long. Per germline, CDR1 SGDLS and CDR2 YYNGEE. Trimming cost V 3 bases and J 5 bases, with 12 bases left between them. CDR3 bases: TGTGCCAGCAGCGCCTACTGTTTATATCAGCCCCAGCATTTT. It specifies CASSAYCLYQPQHF.

V and J are TRBV9 and TRBJ1-1, with no clear D. From germline, CDR1 is SGDLS and CDR2 YYNGEE. The CDR3 has 14 residues. The V end lost 0 bases, the J end lost 4 bases, and 10 bases lay between the germline ends. CDR3 sequence reads: CASSVGAGFTEAFF. As DNA, the CDR3 is TGTGCCAGCAGCGTAGGGGCGGGATTCACTGAAGCTTTCTTT.

This chain connects TRBV18 to TRBJ1-2; possible D gene TRBD1, 6 bases. The germline V and J ends were trimmed by 3 bases and 0 bases, with 11 bases remaining between them. The V gene's germline CDR1 is KGHSH and CDR2 LQKENI. This CDR3 contains 15 residues. The CDR3 reads CASSPGAAANYGYTF. The CDR3 region has the DNA TGTGCCAGCTCACCGGGGGCAGCCGCTAACTATGGCTACACCTTC.

As DNA, the CDR3 is TGTGCCAGCAGCTTGTCTTGGGGGGAGAACACTGAAGCTTTCTTT. Protein product: CASSLSWGENTEAFF. This sequence joins TRBV7-8 and TRBJ1-1, with D maybe TRBD1 (5 bases). The CDR3 length is 15 residues. CDR1 is SGHVS and CDR2 is FQNEAQ in the germline V gene. Trimming removed 3 bases at V and 1 base at J, with 12 bases between.

This clone occurred once. In DNA form, the CDR3 reads TGTGCCAGCCACCTTCGACTAGCGGGGGAAGAGACCCAGTACTTC. Amino acids: CASHLRLAGEETQYF. V and J are TRBV21-1 and TRBJ2-5; the DNA was not used to check the table's D call, TRBD2. TRBV21-1 counts as a pseudogene. The CDR3 runs to 15 residues.

The chain has TRBV7-9 and TRBJ2-7; D ambiguous. CDR1 SEHNR and CDR2 FQNEAQ come from the germline V gene (reference sequence). With 7 bases removed from V and 5 bases from J, the gap between germline ends came to 9 bases. The CDR3 contains 11 residues. The CDR3 reads CASTPRNEQYF. In DNA form, the CDR3 reads TGTGCCAGCACCCCGAGGAACGAGCAGTACTTC.

The CDR3 reads CASASPEGPQHF. CDR3 in DNA: TGTGCCAGCGCCTCCCCCGAGGGGCCCCAGCATTTT. V gene TRBV7-9 combines with J gene TRBJ1-5; D gene uncertain. Between the trimmed V and J ends, which lost 8 bases and 9 bases, there was a span of 14 bases. The CDR3 sequence is 12 residues long. Germline CDR1 SEHNR, CDR2 FQNEAQ (reference sequence).